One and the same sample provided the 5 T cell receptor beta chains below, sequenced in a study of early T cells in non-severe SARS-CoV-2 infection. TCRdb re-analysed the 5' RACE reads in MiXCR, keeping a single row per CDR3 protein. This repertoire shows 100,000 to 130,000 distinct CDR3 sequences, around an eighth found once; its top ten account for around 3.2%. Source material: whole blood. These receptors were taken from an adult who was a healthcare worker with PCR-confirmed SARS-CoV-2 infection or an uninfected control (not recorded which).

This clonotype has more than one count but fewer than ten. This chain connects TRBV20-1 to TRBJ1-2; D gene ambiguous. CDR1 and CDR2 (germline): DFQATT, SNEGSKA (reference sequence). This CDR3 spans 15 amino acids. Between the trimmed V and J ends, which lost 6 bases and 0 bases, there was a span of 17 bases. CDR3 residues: CSALSPTAANYGYTF. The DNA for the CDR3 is TGCAGTGCCTTATCCCCGACGGCAGCTAACTATGGCTACACCTTC.

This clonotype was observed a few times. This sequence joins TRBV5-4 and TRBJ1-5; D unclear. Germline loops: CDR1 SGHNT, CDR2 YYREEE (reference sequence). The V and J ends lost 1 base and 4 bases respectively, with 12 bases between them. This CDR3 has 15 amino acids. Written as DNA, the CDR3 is TGTGCCAGCAGCTTGAAGGGCGCCCCAAATCAGCCCCAGCATTTT. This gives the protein CASSLKGAPNQPQHF.

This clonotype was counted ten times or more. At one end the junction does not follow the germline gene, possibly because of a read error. The CDR3 DNA reads TGTGCTAGCAGCCTAGGACTACTTCAAGAGACCCAGTACTTC. Protein: CASSLGLLQETQYF. The chain joins TRBV7-7 to TRBJ2-5, with TRBD2 as a possible D gene (6 bases). CDR1 and CDR2 from the germline V gene are SSHAT and FNYEAQ (reference sequence). CDR3 length: 14 amino acids.

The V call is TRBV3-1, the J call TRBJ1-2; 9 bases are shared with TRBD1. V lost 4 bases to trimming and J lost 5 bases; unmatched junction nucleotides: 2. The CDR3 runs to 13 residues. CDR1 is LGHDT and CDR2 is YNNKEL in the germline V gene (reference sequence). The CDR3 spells CASSRGQGYGYTF. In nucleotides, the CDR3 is TGTGCCAGCAGCCGAGGACAGGGGTATGGCTACACCTTC.

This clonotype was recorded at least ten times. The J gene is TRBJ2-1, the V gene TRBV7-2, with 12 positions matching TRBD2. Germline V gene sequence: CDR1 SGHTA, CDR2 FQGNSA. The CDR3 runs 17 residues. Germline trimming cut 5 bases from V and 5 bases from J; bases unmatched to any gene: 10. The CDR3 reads CASSPGLAGGTDNEQFF. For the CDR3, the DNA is TGTGCCAGCAGCCCAGGGCTAGCGGGAGGGACAGACAATGAGCAGTTCTTC.